The 22 T cell receptor beta chains given below trace back to one sample, sequenced in a study of cytomegalovirus exposure and HLA in healthy donors. Vbeta (60) and Jbeta (13) primers were used in the PCR. Assay used: immunoSEQ multiplex PCR; TCRdb lists only in-frame clones, some missing. In the table there are approximately 100,000 clones, roughly 85% of which are singletons. Sample: PBMCs. These receptors were collected from a man in his sixties in good health and CMV-seropositive.

This chain uses TRBV5-4 with TRBJ1-1; perhaps TRBD1 as D (6 bases). V dropped 4 bases and J dropped 4 bases, with 14 bases sitting between them. From germline, CDR1 is SGHNT and CDR2 YYREEE (reference sequence). This CDR3 contains 14 residues. The CDR3 nucleotides read TGTGCCAGCAGCGACCCCAGGGGCGGCACTGAAGCTTTCTTT. It yields the protein CASSDPRGGTEAFF.

This clone showed up just once. The chain has TRBV4-1 and TRBJ2-3; tentative D call: TRBD1 (6 bases). Between the trimmed V and J ends, which lost 1 base and 10 bases, there was a span of 18 bases. The CDR3 runs 15 residues. CDR1 and CDR2 from the germline V gene are MGHRA and YSYEKL. The CDR3 here is CASSQAGTRSGAQYF. CDR3 DNA: TGCGCCAGCAGCCAAGCCGGGACACGGTCAGGGGCGCAGTATTTT.

The chain combines TRBV19 with TRBJ1-2, with D possibly matching TRBD1 (6 bases). V dropped 7 bases and J dropped 1 base, with 22 bases sitting between them. CDR1 and CDR2 from the germline V gene are LNHDA and SQIVND (reference sequence). The CDR3 has 17 residues. The CDR3 bases are TGTGCCAGTAACGACCCGCGCGGACAGAAAAGTAACTATGGCTACACCTTC. The encoded protein is CASNDPRGQKSNYGYTF.

This chain joins TRBV6-6 and TRBJ2-2, with 9 bases lining up with TRBD1. The germline gives CDR1 MNHNY, CDR2 SVGAGI (reference sequence). The CDR3 is 16 amino acids. The trim removed 5 bases at V and 4 bases at J, leaving 8 bases unmatched. The CDR3 loop reads CASSALQGAGTGELFF. CDR3 nucleotide sequence: TGTGCCAGCAGTGCACTACAGGGGGCGGGCACCGGGGAGCTGTTTTTT.

V is TRBV7-8 and J is TRBJ1-3; D remains unclear. Germline lookup yields CDR1 SGHVS and CDR2 FQNEAQ. CDR3 length: 15 residues. V lost 1 base, J lost 0 bases, and 7 bases lay in between. In DNA form, the CDR3 reads TGTGCCAGCAGCTTAGGCCGGAGCTCTGGAAACACCATATATTTT. It encodes CASSLGRSSGNTIYF.

The chain couples TRBV5-1 to TRBJ2-7; D possibly corresponds to TRBD1 (5 bases). Per the germline V gene, CDR1 is SGHRS and CDR2 is YFSETQ. The CDR3 has 13 residues. V was cut by 3 bases and J by 5 bases, with 12 bases left in between. The CDR3 reads CASSSRVYDEQYF. The CDR3, as DNA: TGCGCCAGCAGCTCCAGGGTATACGACGAGCAGTACTTC.

This clone was observed a few times. This chain links TRBV4-2 with TRBJ2-7, with TRBD2 matching over 8 bases. The J segment lost 2 bases and the V segment lost 5 bases, leaving 11 bases of the junction unmatched. The germline gives CDR1 LGHNA, CDR2 YNFKEQ. The CDR3 extends over 16 amino acids. The CDR3 sequence is CASSGGRDGGAYEQYF. CDR3 bases: TGTGCCAGCAGCGGAGGTCGGGACGGGGGGGCCTACGAGCAGTACTTC.

The chain employs TRBV7-2 and TRBJ2-3; D remains ambiguous. The CDR3 sequence is 12 residues long. V was trimmed by 3 bases and J by 2 bases, leaving 3 bases between them. Germline CDR1 reads SGHTA; CDR2 reads FQGNSA. CDR3 region: CASSFYTDTQYF. As DNA, the CDR3 is TGTGCCAGCAGCTTTTACACAGATACGCAGTATTTT.

This chain connects TRBV11-2 to TRBJ2-7; the D gene is possibly TRBD1 (6 bases). Per germline, CDR1 SGHAT and CDR2 FQNNGV. This CDR3 region has 13 residues. Trimming stripped 5 bases from V and 4 bases from J, with 12 bases between. The CDR3 DNA sequence: TGTGCCAGCAGCCGACAGGCAACGTACGAGCAGTACTTC. Protein sequence: CASSRQATYEQYF.

The chain recombines TRBV7-6 with TRBJ2-5; 11 nucleotides match TRBD1. CDR3 length: 15 residues. After removal of 5 bases from V and 4 bases from J, the junction contained 6 bases not matched to a gene. In germline, CDR1 is SGHVS, CDR2 FNYEAQ. CDR3 loop: CASSTSGTGGETQYF. CDR3 DNA: TGTGCCAGCAGCACCTCCGGGACAGGGGGAGAGACCCAGTACTTC.

This clone was observed a single time. The chain joins TRBV28 to TRBJ2-7, with 11 bases identical to TRBD1. With V trimmed by 6 bases and J by 3 bases, 7 bases remained unmatched. The CDR3 has 15 amino acids. The germline gives CDR1 MDHEN, CDR2 SYDVKM. CDR3 DNA sequence: TGTGCCAGCAGGTCTCCGGGACAGGGGGGCTACGAGCAGTACTTC. Translation gives CASRSPGQGGYEQYF.

The chain carries TRBV18 and TRBJ2-3, with 9 bases fitting TRBD2. V lost 1 base and J lost 0; bases outside the gene matches: 5. Germline assignment: CDR1 KGHSH and CDR2 LQKENI. This CDR3 is built from 17 residues. In DNA form, the CDR3 reads TGTGCCAGCTCACCACTTAGCGGGAGTTCTAGCACAGATACGCAGTATTTT. This sequence encodes CASSPLSGSSSTDTQYF. The full variable domain, its missing parts supplied by reference TRBV18 and TRBJ2-3, is NAGVMQNPRHLVRRRGQEARLRCSPMKGHSHVYWYRQLPEEGLKFMVYLQKENIIDESGMPKERFSAEFPKEGPSILRIQQVVRGDSAAYFCASSPLSGSSSTDTQYFGPGTRLTVL.

The chain uses TRBV27 and TRBJ2-7, with TRBD2 identical over 8 bases. J was trimmed by 2 bases and V by 0 bases; bases with no gene match: 6. This CDR3 spans 16 amino acids. Per germline, CDR1 MNHEY and CDR2 SMNVEV (reference sequence). As DNA, the CDR3 is TGTGCCAGCAGTTTATCCGGCGGGGGGTTTCCCTACGAGCAGTACTTC. The encoded protein is CASSLSGGGFPYEQYF.

This chain joins TRBV25-1 and TRBJ2-7; TRBD1 aligns across 8 bases. V shed 6 bases and J 1 base; nucleotides not matched to a gene: 8. Germline loops: CDR1 MGHDK, CDR2 SYGVNS. The CDR3 totals 15 residues. CDR3 residues: CASSAPGQESYEQYF. CDR3 in DNA: TGTGCCAGCAGCGCGCCGGGACAGGAGTCCTACGAGCAGTACTTC.

The CDR3 region is CASSESGGFTAFF. The CDR3 coding sequence is TGCGCCAGCAGTGAGTCGGGGGGTTTTACAGCTTTCTTT. The chain carries TRBV10-1 and TRBJ1-1; TRBD1 is a possible D gene (5 bases). V was cut by 0 bases and J by 10 bases, with 12 bases left in between. The CDR3 has 13 residues. The germline CDR1 and CDR2 sequences are WNHNN and SYGVQD (reference sequence).

This rearrangement joins TRBV29-1 to TRBJ2-3, with 9 nucleotides matching TRBD1. The ends lost 8 bases at V and 7 bases at J; junction bases unmatched: 7. Germline lookup yields CDR1 SQVTM and CDR2 ANQGSEA. This CDR3 has 12 residues. The CDR3 region is CSSGTGPYTQYF. In DNA, the CDR3 is TGCAGCTCCGGGACAGGGCCATATACGCAGTATTTT.

This clone was recorded only once. The chain uses TRBV5-1 and TRBJ2-1; D ambiguous. The germline gives CDR1 SGHRS, CDR2 YFSETQ. The CDR3 is 15 residues long. Trimming took off 0 bases at V and 0 bases at J, with 7 bases between the two ends. The CDR3 sequence: CASSLALDSYNEQFF. The CDR3 coding sequence is TGCGCCAGCAGCTTGGCACTTGACTCCTACAATGAGCAGTTCTTC.

The sample holds a few counts of this clone. Sequence at one end of the junction differs from germline and may be a read error. The chain combines TRBV23-1 with TRBJ2-5; 7 nucleotides match TRBD2. TRBV23-1 is labeled an ORF, and its function is uncertain. The CDR3 totals 14 residues. In nucleotides, the CDR3 is TGCGCCAGCAGTTGTATCGAGCGGGAAGATACCCAGTACTTC. It encodes CASSCIEREDTQYF.

The chain is built from TRBV29-1 and TRBJ1-2, with D hard to call. This CDR3 has 12 amino acids. V lost 3 bases to trimming and J lost 4 bases, with 9 bases between them. From germline, CDR1 is SQVTM and CDR2 ANQGSEA. The CDR3 loop is CSVESGFYGYTF. CDR3 coding DNA: TGCAGCGTTGAGTCAGGCTTCTATGGCTACACCTTC.

The CDR3, as DNA: TGTGCCAGCAGCTTGGTAGCGGGGTCCTCCACAGATACGCAGTATTTT. As protein: CASSLVAGSSTDTQYF. V and J are TRBV5-6 and TRBJ2-3; TRBD2 agrees at 8 bases. In germline, CDR1 is SGHDT, CDR2 YYEEEE. Trimming cost V 0 bases and J 2 bases; bases outside gene matches: 5. The CDR3 is made up of 16 amino acids.

The CDR3: CASSLGAGKAEQFF. For the CDR3, the DNA is TGTGCCAGCAGCTTAGGGGCAGGGAAGGCTGAGCAGTTCTTC. The J gene is TRBJ2-1, the V gene TRBV27, with D possibly TRBD1 on 5 matching bases. V shed 6 bases and J shed 9 bases, with 18 bases lying between them. Germline V lookup: CDR1 MNHEY, CDR2 SMNVEV (reference sequence). The CDR3 contains 14 residues.

This clone occurred a few times. The rearrangement joins TRBV28 to TRBJ1-4; maybe TRBD1 (6 bases). V was pared by 4 bases and J by 6 bases, with 12 bases between. Germline CDR1 MDHEN, CDR2 SYDVKM. This CDR3 contains 14 residues. The CDR3 here is CASSSGGWDEKLFF. The CDR3, as DNA: TGTGCCAGCAGTTCGGGGGGCTGGGATGAAAAACTGTTTTTT.